This record looks at one TCR beta chain sequence and its context. This clone has at least ten counts. What this receptor recognizes is not known. The sequence runs out 3 residues before the end of the CDR3; the remainder is reconstructed from the germline J gene. Standard criteria were used to diagnose CVID, namely serum IgG, IgA and/or IgM reduced below the normal range together with specific antibody deficiency. There were some 44 subjects in the CVID group (about 29 male and 15 or so female), ranging in age from roughly 9 to 65 years, with a mean age of around 40. Most CVID patients and most healthy controls were of Caucasian heritage. At the time of study participation, every CVID subject had been on replacement immunoglobulin therapy for one year or longer. At the time of blood collection, no CVID subject was ill or was being treated with immunomodulatory or immunosuppressive medication. From each donor, about 4.5 to 9 ml of heparinized peripheral whole blood was collected. Genomic DNA from adults with common variable immune deficiency (CVID) and from healthy adult controls was used for sequencing of TCRbeta CDR3 repertoires. Diluted blood was density-centrifuged over Hypaque 1077 or Ficoll-Paque to isolate peripheral blood mononuclear cells. Unsorted mononuclear cells served as the source of genomic DNA, which was extracted either by Qiagen column purification or by a centrifugation-based method.

For sequencing, equivalent amounts of genomic DNA were input from CVID and control samples. For every sample, a 60 bp segment covering the rearranged TCRbeta CDR3 region was amplified and then sequenced. The immunoSEQ assay, a bias-corrected multiplex PCR combined with high-throughput sequencing, was used to amplify TCRbeta. The authors processed their data as follows. Each unique nucleotide sequence was treated as a clone and annotated with V, D and J genes, copy number and frequency. Sequences were labeled productive if in frame, and non-productive if out of frame or containing stop codons. As previously described, Shannon's entropy was used to calculate clonality. The predicted amino acid sequences of productive clones were used to derive the mean CDR3 Kyte-Doolittle hydropathy. Using the R hclust function, scaled V gene usage was clustered hierarchically with Manhattan distance and complete linkage. Clone sharing by CDR3 amino acid sequence was assessed by resampling 12 repertoires per group over 100 rounds. The repertoires were searched for more than 65 published EBV-specific and approximately 250 published CMV-specific TCRbeta sequences. After a couple of CVID samples that produced fewer than 10,000 sequences were dropped from the analysis, 42 CVID repertoires remained. Held by TCRdb, this immuneACCESS table contains in-frame sequences only and omits some clones. Under half of the omission traces to an unresolved V gene where checked; the cause of the rest is unknown. V, J and clone size are taken as reported in that table, and D and trimming were inferred from the DNA itself. The table puts 15,000 to 20,000 clones in this sample, none counted just once. The ten largest clones represent roughly 14% of the sample.

These data originate in a study of T cell clonality in common variable immunodeficiency (dated by TCRdb to about 2015). Points the paper makes about the study in general: Fewer deletions and N-nucleotide insertions were reportedly observed in CVID TCRbeta sequences, and highly modified clones with 13 or more V deletions were reportedly absent from CVID TCRbeta sequences. Healthy controls shared more TCRbeta clones with each other than CVID subjects shared among themselves (p < 0.0001). Even though DNA input was equal, the average per sample came to roughly 80,000 unique sequences for controls compared with approximately 29,000 for CVID samples. TCRbeta clonality was higher in CVID subjects than in healthy controls (t-test p = 0.018), and the increase was most characteristic of about a third of subjects. Differences among patients in the CVID cohort limited the correlations between repertoire features and clinical complications. According to the authors, figuring out what caused the increased clonality in CVID would require sequencing the repertoires of T cell subpopulations.

Germline trimming amounts to 3 bases on V and 3 bases on J, with 9 as the count of junction bases outside the gene matches. Via the germline V gene, CDR1 is KGHSH and CDR2 LQKENI. The CDR3 holds 16 amino acids from the cysteine to the phenylalanine. The DNA covers only part of the CDR3, 39 bases in frame from base 1. The clonotype originates from a human donor with common variable immunodeficiency. The material sequenced was peripheral blood mononuclear cells. This chain is built from TRBV18 and TRBJ2-7, and TRBD2 aligns with 9 junction nucleotides. The CDR3 loop reads CASSPFRVSGSYEQYF. CDR3 DNA, as far as it was read: TGTGCCAGCTCACCGTTTAGGGTTAGCGGGAGCTACGAG.